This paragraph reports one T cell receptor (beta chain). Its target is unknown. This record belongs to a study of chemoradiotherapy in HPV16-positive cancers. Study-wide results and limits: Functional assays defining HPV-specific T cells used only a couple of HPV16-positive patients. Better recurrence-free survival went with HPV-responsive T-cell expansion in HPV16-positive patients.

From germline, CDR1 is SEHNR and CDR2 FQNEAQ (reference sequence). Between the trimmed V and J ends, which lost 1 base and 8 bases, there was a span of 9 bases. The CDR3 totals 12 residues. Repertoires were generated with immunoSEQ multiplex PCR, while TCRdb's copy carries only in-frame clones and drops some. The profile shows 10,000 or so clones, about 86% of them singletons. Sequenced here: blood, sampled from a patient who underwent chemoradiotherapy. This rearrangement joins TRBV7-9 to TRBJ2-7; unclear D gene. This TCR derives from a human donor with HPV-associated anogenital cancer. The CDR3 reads CASSLDNGKQYF. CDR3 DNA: TGTGCCAGCAGCTTAGATAATGGGAAGCAGTACTTC.